The 30 T cell receptor beta chains reported below all come from one sample, sequenced in a study of cytomegalovirus exposure and HLA in healthy donors. Both 60 Vbeta primers and 13 Jbeta primers went into the PCR. Here immunoSEQ multiplex PCR was the method, and the copy in TCRdb shows in-frame clones only, minus some. The sample records 100,000 to 150,000 clones, 80% being singletons. The sample taken for sequencing was PBMCs. These receptor sequences come from a female donor in good health and CMV-seronegative.

This chain connects TRBV6-6 to TRBJ1-2; D is unclear. The CDR3 length is 14 residues. From germline, CDR1 is MNHNY and CDR2 SVGAGI (reference sequence). The germline V and J ends were trimmed by 6 bases and 2 bases, with 13 bases remaining between them. The CDR3 DNA reads TGTGCCAGCAGACCGGGAGGTTCGAACTATGGCTACACCTTC. It specifies CASRPGGSNYGYTF.

The chain joins TRBV10-2 to TRBJ2-1, with 13 bases matching TRBD2. Per germline, CDR1 WSHSY and CDR2 SAAADI. The CDR3 is 13 amino acids. V lost 6 bases and J lost 13; bases outside the gene matches: 6. The CDR3 bases are TGCGCCAGCAGCTCAGGACTAGCGGGGGCTCAGTTCTTC. The encoded protein is CASSSGLAGAQFF.

The chain uses TRBV27 and TRBJ2-3, with TRBD2 identical over 13 bases. The CDR3 covers 17 residues. Per germline, CDR1 MNHEY and CDR2 SMNVEV (reference sequence). V was pared by 4 bases and J by 4 bases, with 8 bases of the junction left unmatched. For the CDR3, the DNA is TGTGCCAGCAGTTCCGAACTAGGACTAGCGGGGGCAGATACGCAGTATTTT. It specifies CASSSELGLAGADTQYF.

The chain couples TRBV18 to TRBJ2-2; perhaps TRBD1 as D (5 bases). Trimming left V 5 bases short and J 6 bases short, with 13 bases between. The CDR3 is 14 amino acids. Germline values: CDR1 KGHSH, CDR2 LQKENI. The CDR3 spells CASSSLGAAGELFF. CDR3 nucleotide sequence: TGTGCCAGCTCATCCCTAGGGGCAGCCGGGGAGCTGTTTTTT. Filled out from reference TRBV18 and TRBJ2-2, the complete variable domain reads NAGVMQNPRHLVRRRGQEARLRCSPMKGHSHVYWYRQLPEEGLKFMVYLQKENIIDESGMPKERFSAEFPKEGPSILRIQQVVRGDSAAYFCASSSLGAAGELFFGEGSRLTVL.

The V call is TRBV7-2, the J call TRBJ2-3; 8 nucleotides line up with TRBD1. Germline V lookup: CDR1 SGHTA, CDR2 FQGNSA. The J segment lost 4 bases and the V segment lost 5 bases, leaving 17 bases of the junction unmatched. This CDR3 is built from 18 residues. CDR3 bases: TGTGCCAGCAGCCGAAGGAGTCAGGGGGCGCGATGGGCAGATACGCAGTATTTT. Translation: CASSRRSQGARWADTQYF.

This chain links TRBV27 with TRBJ2-1; D perhaps matches TRBD2 (5 bases). From germline, CDR1 is MNHEY and CDR2 SMNVEV (reference sequence). This CDR3 comprises 13 residues. V gave up 3 bases and J gave up 5 bases, with 8 bases separating them. The CDR3 loop reads CASSLAGDNEQFF. CDR3 bases: TGTGCCAGCAGTTTGGCCGGGGACAATGAGCAGTTCTTC.

J is TRBJ1-2 and V is TRBV30; TRBD1 agrees at 9 bases. Germline lookup yields CDR1 GTSNPN and CDR2 SVGIG (reference sequence). V was clipped by 6 bases and J by 8 bases; unmatched bases: 10. The CDR3 covers 13 residues. The CDR3 bases are TGTGCCTGCCCACAGGGGGCGCAGGACGGCTACACCTTC. It specifies CACPQGAQDGYTF.

The chain is built from TRBV2 and TRBJ1-1, with D uncertain. Germline V gene data show CDR1 as SNHLY and CDR2 as FYNNEI. With 11 bases removed from V and 4 bases from J, the gap between germline ends came to 17 bases. This CDR3 contains 13 residues. CDR3 sequence reads: CACSRLEITEAFF. The CDR3 DNA is TGTGCCTGTTCGAGGTTGGAGATCACTGAAGCTTTCTTT.

The V gene is TRBV6-1, the J gene TRBJ2-1; 7 bases agree with TRBD1. The V gene's germline CDR1 is MNHNS and CDR2 SASEGT. The CDR3 has 16 residues. Losses at the gene ends were 0 bases for V and 0 bases for J; bases not matched to a gene: 2. This CDR3 is CASSEAGTASYNEQFF. DNA of the CDR3: TGTGCCAGCAGTGAAGCCGGGACAGCCTCCTACAATGAGCAGTTCTTC.

The chain employs TRBV7-3 and TRBJ2-1, with TRBD2 identical over 10 bases. The germline gives CDR1 SGHTA, CDR2 FQGTGA. The CDR3 loop spans 18 amino acids. Trimming at V came to 2 bases and at J to 7 bases, leaving 14 bases not matched to a gene. CDR3 sequence reads: CASSLGAGASGRGNEQFF. The CDR3 bases are TGTGCCAGCAGCTTAGGAGCCGGGGCTAGCGGGAGAGGTAATGAGCAGTTCTTC.

This chain uses TRBV30 with TRBJ1-4, with D hard to call. The V and J ends lost 3 bases and 5 bases respectively, with 10 bases between them. CDR1 and CDR2 (germline): GTSNPN, SVGIG (reference sequence). This CDR3 contains 13 residues. DNA for the CDR3: TGTGCCTGGAGCACGGGATCAAATGAAAAACTGTTTTTT. Translated: CAWSTGSNEKLFF.

The V gene is TRBV5-1, the J gene TRBJ2-1, with unresolved D. V gave up 0 bases and J gave up 2 bases, with 6 bases separating them. The CDR3 is 14 residues long. The germline gives CDR1 SGHRS, CDR2 YFSETQ. Here the CDR3 reads CASSLADTYNEQFF. CDR3 nucleotide sequence: TGCGCCAGCAGCTTGGCCGACACCTACAATGAGCAGTTCTTC. The full variable domain, rest sourced from reference TRBV5-1 and TRBJ2-1, is KAGVTQTPRYLIKTRGQQVTLSCSPISGHRSVSWYQQTPGQGLQFLFEYFSETQRNKGNFPGRFSGRQFSNSRSEMNVSTLELGDSALYLCASSLADTYNEQFFGPGTRLTVL.

The rearrangement joins TRBV2 to TRBJ1-2; D is uncertain. V lost 6 bases, J lost 4 bases, and 12 bases lay in between. This CDR3 spans 13 amino acids. Germline CDR1 reads SNHLY; CDR2 reads FYNNEI. DNA for the CDR3: TGTGCCAGCAGCCTTAGCGGGCTCTATGGCTACACCTTC. Translation: CASSLSGLYGYTF.

This chain joins TRBV6-6 and TRBJ1-2; D is undetermined. V shed 5 bases and J shed 4 bases, with 14 bases lying between them. The germline V gene encodes CDR1 MNHNY and CDR2 SVGAGI (reference sequence). CDR3 length: 14 residues. The CDR3 here is CASSHDTGGYGYTF. The CDR3 DNA follows: TGTGCCAGCAGTCACGACACCGGAGGCTATGGCTACACCTTC.

In this sample, this clone turned up a few times. CDR3 sequence (DNA): TGTGCCAGCAGGGGGAGCGGGAGGGCGGGGGAGACCCAGTACTTC. Translation: CASRGSGRAGETQYF. The rearrangement uses TRBV2 and TRBJ2-5; 10 bases line up with TRBD2. V was pared by 6 bases and J by 5 bases, with 9 bases of the junction left unmatched. From germline, CDR1 is SNHLY and CDR2 FYNNEI. The CDR3 is 15 residues long.

The chain employs TRBV11-3 and TRBJ2-5, with 10 bases matching TRBD2. The CDR3 consists of 16 residues. V was clipped by 5 bases and J by 4 bases; unmatched bases: 10. CDR1 is SGHNT and CDR2 is YENEEA in the germline V gene. This CDR3 is CASSLRTSGGGETQYF. As DNA, the CDR3 is TGTGCCAGCAGCCTCCGGACTAGCGGAGGGGGAGAGACCCAGTACTTC.

This chain uses TRBV19 with TRBJ1-2; 7 nucleotides match TRBD1. This CDR3 has 14 amino acids. From germline, CDR1 is LNHDA and CDR2 SQIVND (reference sequence). J was trimmed by 4 bases and V by 3 bases; bases with no gene match: 5. This CDR3 reads CASSITGDGYGYTF. Written as DNA, the CDR3 is TGTGCCAGTAGTATTACAGGGGATGGCTATGGCTACACCTTC.

The CDR3 region has the DNA TGTGCCAGCAGCTTGGAGGCAGGCCCTCACTCTGGAAACACCATATATTTT. It specifies CASSLEAGPHSGNTIYF. This chain joins TRBV5-4 and TRBJ1-3; D unresolved. The V end was cut by 0 bases, the J end by 0 bases, with 13 bases between. The CDR3 extends over 17 amino acids. CDR1 and CDR2 from the germline V gene are SGHNT and YYREEE (reference sequence). Supplemented by reference TRBV5-4 and TRBJ1-3, the full variable domain reads ETGVTQSPTHLIKTRGQQVTLRCSSQSGHNTVSWYQQALGQGPQFIFQYYREEENGRGNFPPRFSGLQFPNYSSELNVNALELDDSALYLCASSLEAGPHSGNTIYFGEGSWLTVV.

CDR3 coding DNA: TGTGCCAGCAGCCTCCCGACAGGGGGTTGGGGCTACACCTTC. Its translation: CASSLPTGGWGYTF. The chain employs TRBV28 and TRBJ1-2, with TRBD1 matching 9 bases. Germline CDR1 is MDHEN and CDR2 is SYDVKM. CDR3 size: 14 residues. The V segment lost 6 bases and the J segment 8 bases; nucleotides outside the gene matches: 10.

The chain recombines TRBV29-1 with TRBJ1-1; no definite D call. Trimming shortened V by 4 bases and J by 1 base, and 16 bases separated the two germline ends. Germline CDR1 and CDR2: SQVTM and ANQGSEA. The CDR3 is made up of 15 amino acids. CDR3 nucleotides: TGCAGCGTTGCCTGGCCCTTTACAGAGAACACTGAAGCTTTCTTT. Translating it yields CSVAWPFTENTEAFF.

The chain employs TRBV7-3 and TRBJ2-7; 12 nucleotides line up with TRBD2. This CDR3 has 13 residues. Per the germline V gene, CDR1 is SGHTA and CDR2 is FQGTGA. With V trimmed by 5 bases and J by 6 bases, 2 bases remained unmatched. The DNA for the CDR3 is TGTGCCAGCAGCGTACTAGCGGGGGGCGAGCAGTACTTC. This sequence encodes CASSVLAGGEQYF.

DNA for the CDR3: TGTGCCATCAGCAGACAGGGGGGCAATCAGCCCCAGCATTTT. Amino acids: CAISRQGGNQPQHF. This sequence joins TRBV10-3 and TRBJ1-5; TRBD1 matches at 9 bases. The CDR3 sequence is 14 residues long. CDR1 is ENHRY and CDR2 is SYGVKD in the germline V gene. V trimming: 6 bases; J trimming: 2 bases; junction bases outside the gene matches: 2.

The chain combines TRBV7-8 with TRBJ2-5; TRBD2 aligns across 10 bases. Germline V CDR1 and CDR2: SGHVS, FQNEAQ. The CDR3 sequence is 16 residues long. The ends lost 2 bases at V and 4 bases at J; junction bases unmatched: 7. CDR3 DNA sequence: TGTGCCAGCAGCTTACAACTAGCGGGGCGTCGAGAGACCCAGTACTTC. Translating it yields CASSLQLAGRRETQYF.

The chain joins TRBV7-9 to TRBJ2-7; unclear D gene. From germline, CDR1 is SEHNR and CDR2 FQNEAQ (reference sequence). The CDR3 contains 14 residues. Trimming took off 1 base at V and 7 bases at J, with 14 bases between the two ends. The CDR3 DNA sequence: TGTGCCAGCAGCTTAGAATTGACGGTGACAGAGCAGTACTTC. Encoded protein: CASSLELTVTEQYF.

This chain connects TRBV30 to TRBJ2-1; D may be TRBD2 (5 bases). CDR3 length: 17 amino acids. V was shortened by 1 base and J by 2 bases, with 18 bases between the two germline ends. Per the germline V gene, CDR1 is GTSNPN and CDR2 is SVGIG (reference sequence). The CDR3 nucleotides read TGTGCCTGGAGTGCTCCCGCCCGGGGTTTAACCTACAATGAGCAGTTCTTC. Its translation: CAWSAPARGLTYNEQFF.

This chain joins TRBV30 and TRBJ1-1; a weak D match, TRBD1 (5 bases). The CDR3 loop spans 13 amino acids. Germline V CDR1 and CDR2: GTSNPN, SVGIG (reference sequence). The germline V and J ends were trimmed by 4 bases and 3 bases, with 12 bases remaining between them. CDR3 nucleotide sequence: TGTGCCTGGAAGGCAGGGAGGGACACTGAAGCTTTCTTT. Protein: CAWKAGRDTEAFF.

V usage is TRBV6-1 and J usage is TRBJ2-5; 8 bases fit TRBD1. Looked up from germline, CDR1 is MNHNS and CDR2 is SASEGT. There are 14 residues in the CDR3. J gave up 4 bases and V 6 bases, and 7 bases lay outside the gene matches. This CDR3 is CASSDGDRGETQYF. The CDR3 DNA sequence: TGTGCCAGCAGCGATGGAGACAGGGGAGAGACCCAGTACTTC.

Note on this clone: An end of the junction differs from the germline gene, which may be a read error. The CDR3, as DNA: TGTGCCAGCAGGGAAGACGGTGACAATGAGCAGTTCTTC. It is translated as CASREDGDNEQFF. This chain links TRBV2 with TRBJ2-1; unclear D gene. CDR1 SNHLY and CDR2 FYNNEI come from the germline V gene. There are 13 residues in the CDR3.

V and J are TRBV9 and TRBJ2-2, with TRBD1 as a possible D gene (6 bases). The V end lost 8 bases, the J end lost 2 bases, and 22 bases lay between the germline ends. The CDR3 is 17 residues long. CDR1 SGDLS and CDR2 YYNGEE come from the germline V gene. This CDR3 is CARELFRDNFNTGELFF. The CDR3 DNA reads as TGTGCCAGAGAACTGTTCCGGGACAACTTTAACACCGGGGAGCTGTTTTTT.

This chain's CDR3 is CASSIQDVYEQYF. The DNA for the CDR3 is TGTGCCAGCAGTATACAGGACGTCTACGAGCAGTACTTC. The chain has TRBV2 and TRBJ2-7, with D maybe TRBD1 (5 bases). This CDR3 has 13 residues. V lost 5 bases to trimming and J lost 3 bases, with 11 bases between them. CDR1 SNHLY and CDR2 FYNNEI come from the germline V gene.